One and the same sample provided the 16 T cell receptor beta chains below, sequenced in a study of early T cells in non-severe SARS-CoV-2 infection (TCRdb year 2021). Libraries were constructed by 5' RACE. The listed sequencing device is NextSeq 500. TCRdb reprocessing: public reads trimmed at Q25 with fastp, clones called with MiXCR, in-frame beta chains kept. Entries are consolidated by CDR3 protein sequence, retaining the most common genes and DNA. The table for this sample lists 95,000 to 150,000 distinct CDR3 sequences; just under 15% of them were counted only once. The ten top clones hold about a fifth of the sample. The sequencing input was whole blood. These receptors came from an adult who was a healthcare worker with PCR-confirmed SARS-CoV-2 infection or an uninfected control (not recorded which).

CDR3 loop: CASRETGGYQPQHF. CDR3 DNA sequence: TGTGCCAGTAGAGAGACAGGGGGATATCAGCCCCAGCATTTT. The rearrangement uses TRBV19 and TRBJ1-5, with TRBD1 matching over 9 bases. Germline CDR1 LNHDA, CDR2 SQIVND (reference sequence). CDR3 length: 14 residues. The junction had 5 bases not matched to a gene; V was cut back by 6 bases and J by 5 bases.

This clonotype was detected a few times. The CDR3 sequence: CSSKRRAGEQFF. In DNA form, the CDR3 reads TGCAGTTCCAAGAGGAGGGCGGGTGAGCAGTTCTTC. The chain employs TRBV20-1 and TRBJ2-1; a possible D gene is TRBD2 (6 bases). This CDR3 comprises 12 residues. The germline V gene encodes CDR1 DFQATT and CDR2 SNEGSKA (reference sequence). The V gene lost 8 bases and the J gene lost 9 bases, with 17 bases spanning the gap.

The table lists this clonotype with many counts. The V and J genes are TRBV12-3 or TRBV12-4 and TRBJ2-1; D call uncertain. Trimming took 2 bases from V and 7 from J, leaving 0 bases between them. The CDR3 runs to 10 residues. The CDR3 region has the DNA TGTGCCAGCAGTTTAAATGAGCAGTTCTTC. This translates into CASSLNEQFF.

The chain is built from TRBV12-3 or TRBV12-4 and TRBJ2-7; D is perhaps TRBD1 or TRBD2 (5 bases each). The V end was cut by 6 bases, the J end by 7 bases, with 19 bases between. This CDR3 has 14 residues. The CDR3 loop is CASSQTPDWGEQYF. The CDR3 coding sequence is TGTGCCAGCAGCCAGACCCCTGATTGGGGGGAGCAGTACTTC.

This clonotype was counted many times. CDR3 region: CSAPTLAGGQGTQYF. In DNA form, the CDR3 reads TGCAGTGCCCCAACCCTAGCGGGGGGGCAGGGTACGCAGTATTTT. The chain links TRBV20-1 to TRBJ2-3; TRBD2 aligns across 12 bases. The CDR3 is 15 amino acids. The V gene end was trimmed by 6 bases and the J gene end by 8 bases; junction bases not matched to a gene: 12. The V gene's germline CDR1 is DFQATT and CDR2 SNEGSKA (reference sequence).

The rearrangement joins TRBV10-3 to TRBJ2-7; TRBD1 agrees at 7 bases. V lost 8 bases to trimming and J lost 5 bases; unmatched junction nucleotides: 15. This CDR3 contains 15 residues. Germline CDR1 reads ENHRY; CDR2 reads SYGVKD. The CDR3 nucleotides are TGTGCCATCCGCCCTACCCAGACAGGGAGCGACGAGCAGTACTTC. It specifies CAIRPTQTGSDEQYF.

This clonotype was found many times. The chain joins TRBV12-3 or TRBV12-4 to TRBJ2-3; D tentatively reads TRBD1 or TRBD2 (5 bases each). Trimming removed 8 bases from V and 5 bases from J, with 11 bases in between. The CDR3 has 12 residues. The CDR3 sequence: CASGGGGDTQYF. The CDR3 DNA is TGTGCCAGCGGGGGTGGGGGAGATACGCAGTATTTT.

This clonotype was observed a handful of times. The chain recombines TRBV20-1 with TRBJ2-5; D is unclear. The CDR3 spans 11 residues. The germline gives CDR1 DFQATT, CDR2 SNEGSKA (reference sequence). CDR3 region: CRAEHQETQYF. The CDR3 bases are TGCAGAGCAGAACACCAAGAGACCCAGTACTTC.

This clonotype has at least ten counts. The chain links TRBV6-2 or TRBV6-3 to TRBJ2-2; D assignment may be TRBD1 or TRBD2 (5 bases each). The V and J ends lost 2 bases and 6 bases respectively, with 19 bases between them. The CDR3 consists of 17 residues. Germline CDR1 reads MNHEY; CDR2 reads SVGEGT. CDR3 in DNA: TGTGCCAGCAGTTACGAACTCGAAATTCAGGGAGCCGGGGAGCTGTTTTTT. This sequence encodes CASSYELEIQGAGELFF.

This clonotype was seen at least ten times. The chain uses TRBV12-3 or TRBV12-4 and TRBJ2-4, with TRBD1 matching over 7 bases. J gave up 8 bases and V 8 bases, and 3 bases lay outside the gene matches. This CDR3 region has 11 residues. The CDR3 sequence is CASATGDIQYF. Written as DNA, the CDR3 is TGTGCCAGCGCTACAGGGGACATTCAGTACTTC.

The rearrangement joins TRBV5-1 to TRBJ2-7, with D uncertain. The CDR3 sequence is 14 residues long. The V gene's germline CDR1 is SGHRS and CDR2 YFSETQ. V lost 1 base and J 1 base, leaving 9 bases between the germline ends. In nucleotides, the CDR3 is TGCGCCAGCAGCTTGATGACGACTTCCTACGAGCAGTACTTC. This encodes CASSLMTTSYEQYF.

The J gene is TRBJ1-5, the V gene TRBV19; D gene ambiguous. CDR1 LNHDA and CDR2 SQIVND come from the germline V gene (reference sequence). Between the trimmed V and J ends, which lost 9 bases and 7 bases, there was a span of 19 bases. This CDR3 contains 14 residues. The DNA for the CDR3 is TGTGCCAGCAGGCGGGGAACGGTAGGCCAGCCCCAGCATTTT. Protein: CASRRGTVGQPQHF.

The chain employs TRBV5-5 and TRBJ1-5, with D maybe TRBD1 (5 bases). CDR3 length: 15 residues. Deletions cut 2 bases from V and 5 bases from J, with 14 bases between. The germline CDR1 and CDR2 sequences are SGHKS and YYEKEE (reference sequence). CDR3 loop: CASSFLPRGDQPQHF. As DNA, the CDR3 is TGTGCCAGCAGCTTTTTACCCAGAGGGGATCAGCCCCAGCATTTT.

This clonotype has more than one count but fewer than ten. The chain couples TRBV7-9 to TRBJ1-3, with D perhaps TRBD1 (5 bases). The V gene lost 4 bases and the J gene lost 3 bases, with 16 bases spanning the gap. Germline loops: CDR1 SEHNR, CDR2 FQNEAQ (reference sequence). There are 16 residues in the CDR3. The CDR3 DNA follows: TGTGCCAGCAGCTCCCCCACCGGGGCCGGTGGAAACACCATATATTTT. Amino acids: CASSSPTGAGGNTIYF.

This clonotype was observed a handful of times. The rearrangement uses TRBV5-1 and TRBJ1-1; TRBD1 is a possible D gene (6 bases). Germline CDR1 and CDR2: SGHRS and YFSETQ. V was trimmed by 2 bases and J by 0 bases, leaving 11 bases between them. The CDR3 loop spans 15 amino acids. The CDR3 DNA sequence: TGCGCCAGCAGCTTACCAGGGGACCTGAACACTGAAGCTTTCTTT. Its translation: CASSLPGDLNTEAFF.

V usage is TRBV20-1 and J usage is TRBJ1-1; D is undetermined. The ends were cut back, 5 bases at V and 0 bases at J, with 13 bases in the middle. This CDR3 has 14 amino acids. CDR1 and CDR2 (germline): DFQATT, SNEGSKA (reference sequence). This CDR3 reads CSASTAGMNTEAFF. CDR3 nucleotides: TGCAGTGCTTCAACAGCGGGCATGAACACTGAAGCTTTCTTT.